A single sample is the source of the 32 T cell receptor beta chains below, sequenced in a study of cytotoxic CD8 clonotypes in ibrutinib-treated CLL. Clones were read by immunoSEQ multiplex PCR, and TCRdb kept only the in-frame ones, dropping some. The profile shows 30,000 to 40,000 clones, around 70% of them singletons. This specimen was PBMCs, taken before ibrutinib treatment. These receptors all stem from a human donor with chronic lymphocytic leukemia.

The CDR3 nucleotides read TGTGCCAGCAGTACCGGGGAGGCTCGCAATCAGCCCCAGCATTTT. Encoded protein: CASSTGEARNQPQHF. The gene calls are TRBV28 and TRBJ1-5; D call uncertain. The V end was cut by 5 bases, the J end by 2 bases, with 13 bases between. Germline CDR1 MDHEN, CDR2 SYDVKM. The CDR3 sequence is 15 residues long.

CDR3 sequence: CASSWTSGRYNEQFF. CDR3 in DNA: TGTGCCAGCAGCTGGACTAGCGGGCGATACAATGAGCAGTTCTTC. The chain combines TRBV7-3 with TRBJ2-1; 11 nucleotides match TRBD2. Trimming cost V 4 bases and J 4 bases; bases outside gene matches: 3. CDR3 length: 15 amino acids. Germline V lookup: CDR1 SGHTA, CDR2 FQGTGA. Variable domain in full (rest from reference TRBV7-3 and TRBJ2-1): GAGVSQTPSNKVTEKGKYVELRCDPISGHTALYWYRQSLGQGPEFLIYFQGTGAADDSGLPNDRFFAVRPEGSVSTLKIQRTERGDSAVYLCASSWTSGRYNEQFFGPGTRLTVL.

This sequence joins TRBV28 and TRBJ1-3; no clear D gene. The V and J ends lost 6 bases and 0 bases respectively, with 12 bases between them. Germline CDR1 and CDR2: MDHEN and SYDVKM. This CDR3 is 15 amino acids long. The CDR3 sequence is CASRPPPNSGNTIYF. In nucleotides, the CDR3 is TGTGCCAGCAGGCCGCCGCCCAACTCTGGAAACACCATATATTTT.

The chain joins TRBV5-6 to TRBJ2-3; TRBD2 matches 10 bases. The ends lost 5 bases at V and 0 bases at J; junction bases unmatched: 6. Germline assignment: CDR1 SGHDT and CDR2 YYEEEE. The CDR3 is 16 residues long. Here the CDR3 reads CASRPSGRASTDTQYF. The CDR3 nucleotides read TGTGCCAGCAGACCTAGCGGGAGAGCAAGCACAGATACGCAGTATTTT.

In its sample, this clone was seen a few times. The chain carries TRBV14 and TRBJ1-1; D call uncertain. CDR1 SGHDN and CDR2 FVKESK come from the germline V gene. Trimming took off 4 bases at V and 0 bases at J, with 9 bases between the two ends. The CDR3 consists of 14 residues. CDR3 protein: CASSPYGLNTEAFF. The CDR3 DNA sequence: TGTGCCAGCAGCCCCTATGGGCTGAACACTGAAGCTTTCTTT.

The CDR3 DNA is TGTGCCAGCAGCTTAGCGGTTCAGAACTACGAGCAGTACTTC. Protein product: CASSLAVQNYEQYF. The chain combines TRBV7-2 with TRBJ2-7; no clear D. Trimming took 0 bases from V and 3 from J, leaving 9 bases between them. The CDR3 loop spans 14 amino acids. CDR1 and CDR2 (germline): SGHTA, FQGNSA.

This sequence joins TRBV15 and TRBJ2-7; D is undetermined. The CDR3 is 14 residues long. Germline V gene lookup returns CDR1 LNHNV and CDR2 YYDKDF (reference sequence). V lost 0 bases, J lost 2 bases, and 8 bases lay in between. The CDR3 protein is CATSREGSTYEQYF. The CDR3 DNA reads as TGTGCCACCAGCAGAGAGGGGTCGACCTACGAGCAGTACTTC.

This clone appeared a few times. V usage is TRBV30 and J usage is TRBJ1-3; 10 nucleotides line up with TRBD1. Trimming removed 0 bases from V and 3 bases from J; junction bases left unmatched: 8. In germline, CDR1 is GTSNPN, CDR2 SVGIG (reference sequence). The CDR3 sequence is 17 residues long. The CDR3 sequence is CAWSVPGQGKYGNTIYF. The DNA for the CDR3 is TGTGCCTGGAGTGTACCGGGACAGGGGAAATATGGAAACACCATATATTTT.

This clone was counted a few times. The chain joins TRBV7-2 to TRBJ1-2; D possibly corresponds to TRBD1 (5 bases). The ends were cut back, 0 bases at V and 4 bases at J, with 9 bases in the middle. This CDR3 comprises 14 residues. Per the germline V gene, CDR1 is SGHTA and CDR2 is FQGNSA. The DNA for the CDR3 is TGTGCCAGCAGCTTAGCGACAGTTGGCTATGGCTACACCTTC. Translating it yields CASSLATVGYGYTF.

The V and J genes are TRBV10-3 and TRBJ1-5; a possible D gene is TRBD1 (6 bases). Germline CDR1 reads ENHRY; CDR2 reads SYGVKD. This CDR3 contains 14 residues. V lost 10 bases to trimming and J lost 7 bases, with 20 bases between them. CDR3 DNA sequence: TGTGCCACGAACGAAAAACAGGGTCGGCAGCCCCAGCATTTT. It yields the protein CATNEKQGRQPQHF.

Written as DNA, the CDR3 is TGTGCCAGTAGTATGAGTCTCGGAGCAAATGAGCAGTTCTTC. Residues: CASSMSLGANEQFF. The chain is built from TRBV19 and TRBJ2-1; D remains ambiguous. This CDR3 contains 14 residues. Per germline, CDR1 LNHDA and CDR2 SQIVND (reference sequence). V was clipped by 3 bases and J by 7 bases, with 13 bases between them.

The rearrangement joins TRBV6-5 to TRBJ1-2; tentatively, D is TRBD1 (6 bases). V lost 6 bases and J 3 bases, leaving 17 bases between the germline ends. The CDR3 totals 15 residues. Germline lookup yields CDR1 MNHEY and CDR2 SVGAGI. The CDR3 coding sequence is TGTGCCAGCAGCTACGGGGGGCTCACAGACTATGGCTACACCTTC. As protein: CASSYGGLTDYGYTF.

This clone was detected a few times. The V gene is TRBV18, the J gene TRBJ1-1; D is uncertain. Germline-derived CDR1 and CDR2 are KGHSH and LQKENI. The CDR3 extends over 16 amino acids. Trimming took 2 bases from V and 1 from J, leaving 14 bases between them. In DNA, the CDR3 is TGTGCCAGCTCACCAACAACCGGACGGAGGAACACTGAAGCTTTCTTT. Translating gives CASSPTTGRRNTEAFF.

DNA of the CDR3: TGTGCCAGCTCCGGACAGGTTATAGAAAAACTGTTTTTT. This sequence encodes CASSGQVIEKLFF. The rearrangement uses TRBV19 and TRBJ1-4; 7 bases map to TRBD1. CDR1 and CDR2 from the germline V gene are LNHDA and SQIVND (reference sequence). The CDR3 is 13 residues long. Unmatched junction bases numbered 9, after V lost 9 bases and J lost 8 bases.

This clone occurred a few times. The chain is built from TRBV10-3 and TRBJ2-7; 9 nucleotides line up with TRBD1. Per germline, CDR1 ENHRY and CDR2 SYGVKD. Trimming removed 6 bases from V and 2 bases from J; junction bases left unmatched: 2. The CDR3 is made up of 13 amino acids. CDR3 sequence (DNA): TGTGCCATCAGGGGACAGGGAGCCTACGAGCAGTACTTC. Residues: CAIRGQGAYEQYF.

The chain combines TRBV7-2 with TRBJ2-1; D perhaps matches TRBD2 (6 bases). Trimming left V 6 bases short and J 9 bases short, with 18 bases between. Germline V gives CDR1 SGHTA, CDR2 FQGNSA. The CDR3 totals 14 residues. CDR3 protein: CASRPGGAHSEQFF. The CDR3 DNA is TGTGCCAGCAGGCCGGGCGGGGCACATAGTGAGCAGTTCTTC.

The rearrangement joins TRBV6-5 to TRBJ2-7; no firm D call. V shed 4 bases and J shed 6 bases, with 7 bases lying between them. Per germline, CDR1 MNHEY and CDR2 SVGAGI. This CDR3 has 11 amino acids. The DNA for the CDR3 is TGTGCCAGCAGTTCAGGTGGCGAGCAGTACTTC. Its translation is CASSSGGEQYF.

The chain carries TRBV5-1 and TRBJ2-7; 7 bases match TRBD1. The CDR3 sequence is 14 residues long. V lost 6 bases and J lost 1; bases outside the gene matches: 7. The germline gives CDR1 SGHRS, CDR2 YFSETQ. The CDR3 coding sequence is TGCGCCAGCAACAACAGGGGCATTTCCTACGAGCAGTACTTC. The encoded protein is CASNNRGISYEQYF.

The genes are TRBV6-5 and TRBJ2-4; the D is unclear. The CDR3 totals 16 residues. Germline CDR1 and CDR2: MNHEY and SVGAGI. V was trimmed by 4 bases and J by 8 bases, leaving 21 bases between them. The CDR3 here is CASSSNPGPTGHIQYF. In DNA form, the CDR3 reads TGTGCCAGCAGTTCCAACCCTGGTCCGACCGGTCACATTCAGTACTTC.

A single count supports this clone. The chain has TRBV2 and TRBJ1-6; TRBD1 is a possible D gene (5 bases). Germline-derived CDR1 and CDR2 are SNHLY and FYNNEI. Trimming stripped 4 bases from V and 4 bases from J, with 11 bases between. The CDR3 extends over 15 amino acids. The CDR3 protein is CASSVPGLYNSPLHF. The CDR3 DNA follows: TGTGCCAGCAGTGTTCCGGGACTTTATAATTCACCCCTCCACTTT.

V is TRBV21-1 and J is TRBJ1-1. TRBV21-1 is a recognized pseudogene. The CDR3 covers 13 residues. CDR3 coding DNA: TGTGCCAGCAGCCGTGGAATTCGCACTGAAGCTTTCTTT. The encoded protein is CASSRGIRTEAFF.

Remarks on this clone: At one of its ends the junction is not consistent with the germline gene, which may arise from a read error. The chain joins TRBV18 to TRBJ2-7, with 7 bases matching TRBD2. CDR1 is KGHSH and CDR2 is LQKENI in the germline V gene. This CDR3 region has 15 residues. The CDR3 region is CASSPPGGTPYEQYF. For the CDR3, the DNA is TGTGCCAGCTCCCCACCGGGGGGAACACCCTACGAGCAGTACTTC.

The sample holds one count of this clone. The chain joins TRBV7-2 to TRBJ1-5, with 8 bases fitting TRBD1. Germline-derived CDR1 and CDR2 are SGHTA and FQGNSA. V dropped 4 bases and J dropped 4; count of bases not matched to a gene: 0. This CDR3 comprises 13 residues. The CDR3 spells CASSWTGNQPQHF. CDR3 bases: TGTGCCAGCAGCTGGACAGGGAATCAGCCCCAGCATTTT.

This clone was seen more than once but under ten times. The rearrangement uses TRBV2 and TRBJ2-1; 9 bases line up with TRBD2. Losses at the gene ends were 6 bases for V and 7 bases for J; bases not matched to a gene: 4. This CDR3 has 13 amino acids. Germline loops: CDR1 SNHLY, CDR2 FYNNEI. The CDR3 DNA follows: TGTGCCAGCAGGGGACTAGCTTGGAATGAGCAGTTCTTC. Amino acid sequence: CASRGLAWNEQFF.

This clone was seen only a few times. The chain links TRBV11-2 to TRBJ2-3; D not certain. The CDR3 is made up of 11 amino acids. V lost 5 bases, J lost 6 bases, and 6 bases lay in between. The V gene's germline CDR1 is SGHAT and CDR2 FQNNGV. In DNA form, the CDR3 reads TGTGCCAGCAGCAATTCGGATACGCAGTATTTT. This encodes CASSNSDTQYF.

The V call is TRBV4-2, the J call TRBJ1-2; a weak D match, TRBD1 (6 bases). Germline CDR1 and CDR2: LGHNA and YNFKEQ. CDR3 length: 17 residues. V lost 0 bases and J 7 bases, leaving 21 bases between the germline ends. This chain's CDR3 is CASSQDRGAGADPGYTF. CDR3 in DNA: TGTGCCAGCAGCCAAGATCGGGGCGCAGGGGCAGATCCTGGCTACACCTTC.

The chain is built from TRBV27 and TRBJ2-1; no definite D call. Trimming pared 5 bases from V and 1 base from J, leaving 9 bases between. This CDR3 comprises 14 residues. Germline loops: CDR1 MNHEY, CDR2 SMNVEV (reference sequence). The CDR3 is CASSILGSYNEQFF. DNA for the CDR3: TGTGCCAGCAGTATATTGGGTTCCTACAATGAGCAGTTCTTC.

This clone showed up just a few times. This chain uses TRBV5-5 with TRBJ2-2; D not certain. Germline V gene lookup returns CDR1 SGHKS and CDR2 YYEKEE (reference sequence). V gave up 4 bases and J gave up 0 bases, with 19 bases separating them. The CDR3 is 18 amino acids. For the CDR3, the DNA is TGTGCCAGCAGCCAAAGCCCGACCTACGGTTCGAACACCGGGGAGCTGTTTTTT. Protein product: CASSQSPTYGSNTGELFF.

The V and J genes are TRBV7-9 and TRBJ2-2; 11 positions match TRBD2. V lost 4 bases and J lost 5; bases outside the gene matches: 6. The CDR3 extends over 16 amino acids. Germline-derived CDR1 and CDR2 are SEHNR and FQNEAQ (reference sequence). CDR3 region: CASSSPGLAATGELFF. Written as DNA, the CDR3 is TGTGCCAGCAGCTCGCCGGGACTAGCGGCTACCGGGGAGCTGTTTTTT.

This clone was observed a few times. The rearrangement links TRBV7-3 to TRBJ2-7; 9 bases agree with TRBD1. The germline CDR1 and CDR2 sequences are SGHTA and FQGTGA. The length of the CDR3 is 15 residues. After removal of 2 bases from V and 6 bases from J, the junction contained 8 bases not matched to a gene. CDR3 protein: CASSLGYGTGSEQYF. DNA for the CDR3: TGTGCCAGCAGCTTAGGTTACGGGACAGGGAGCGAGCAGTACTTC.

J is TRBJ1-1 and V is TRBV4-2; 7 bases line up with TRBD1. The germline CDR1 and CDR2 sequences are LGHNA and YNFKEQ. The V gene end was trimmed by 1 base and the J gene end by 3 bases; junction bases not matched to a gene: 11. This CDR3 comprises 17 residues. Written as DNA, the CDR3 is TGTGCCAGCAGCCAAGCCCAGGGGGGCCTGGCGGACACTGAAGCTTTCTTT. It codes for CASSQAQGGLADTEAFF.

This chain links TRBV2 with TRBJ2-2; 8 bases line up with TRBD1. The CDR3 consists of 13 residues. CDR1 SNHLY and CDR2 FYNNEI come from the germline V gene. V shed 9 bases, J shed 1 base, and the junction held 1 base outside the gene matches. Here the CDR3 reads CARGQVNTGELFF. In DNA form, the CDR3 reads TGTGCCAGGGGACAGGTGAACACCGGGGAGCTGTTTTTT.